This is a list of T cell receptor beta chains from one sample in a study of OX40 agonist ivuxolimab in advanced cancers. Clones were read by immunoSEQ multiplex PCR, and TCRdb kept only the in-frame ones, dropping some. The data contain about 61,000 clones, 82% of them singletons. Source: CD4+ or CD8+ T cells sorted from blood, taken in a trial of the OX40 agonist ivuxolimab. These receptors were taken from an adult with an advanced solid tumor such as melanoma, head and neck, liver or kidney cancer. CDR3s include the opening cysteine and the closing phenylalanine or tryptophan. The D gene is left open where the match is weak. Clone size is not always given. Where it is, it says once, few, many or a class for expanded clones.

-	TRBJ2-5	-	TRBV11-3	CASSPGRRETQYF	TGTGCCAGCAGCCCCGGTCGCCGGGAGACCCAGTACTTC
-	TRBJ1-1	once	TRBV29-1	CSVPSDRTLNPEAFF	TGCAGCGTCCCCTCGGATCGGACCCTGAACCCTGAAGCTTTCTTT
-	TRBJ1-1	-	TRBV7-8	CASSLDSRPGWTEAFF	TGTGCCAGCAGCTTAGATTCTCGGCCCGGGTGGACTGAAGCTTTCTTT
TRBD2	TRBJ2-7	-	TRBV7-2	CASSSGLAYEQYF	TGTGCCAGCAGCTCGGGACTAGCCTACGAGCAGTACTTC
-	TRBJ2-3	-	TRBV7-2	CASSSPGDTQYF	TGTGCCAGCAGCTCCCCCGGGGATACGCAGTATTTT
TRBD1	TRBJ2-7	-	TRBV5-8	CASRDRARYEQYF	TGTGCCAGCAGGGACAGGGCTAGATACGAGCAGTACTTC
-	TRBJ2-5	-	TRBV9	CASSPRGVGSQETQYF	TGTGCCAGCAGCCCTCGCGGAGTAGGGTCCCAAGAGACCCAGTACTTC
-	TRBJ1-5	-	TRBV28	CASSLLLWVQHF	TGTGCCAGCAGTTTATTGTTGTGGGTCCAGCATTTT
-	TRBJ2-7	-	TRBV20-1	CSRGNSYEQYF	TGCAGTAGGGGGAATTCCTACGAGCAGTACTTC
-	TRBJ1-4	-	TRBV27	CASGTFATNEKLFF	TGTGCCAGCGGCACATTTGCAACTAATGAAAAACTGTTTTTT
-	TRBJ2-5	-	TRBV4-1	CASSPGARQETQYF	TGCGCCAGCAGCCCAGGAGCCCGTCAAGAGACCCAGTACTTC
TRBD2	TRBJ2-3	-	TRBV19	CASSPPGGSGTDTQYF	TGTGCCAGTAGTCCCCCGGGGGGGTCGGGCACAGATACGCAGTATTTT
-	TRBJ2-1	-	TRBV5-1	CASSLYGPPANEQFF	TGCGCCAGCAGCTTGTATGGGCCTCCCGCCAATGAGCAGTTCTTC
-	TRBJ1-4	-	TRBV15	CATARGTNEKLFF	TGTGCCACCGCACGAGGAACTAATGAAAAACTGTTTTTT
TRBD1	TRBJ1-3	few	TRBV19	CASTATGNLGGNTIYF	TGTGCCAGTACCGCGACAGGGAACTTGGGAGGAAACACCATATATTTT
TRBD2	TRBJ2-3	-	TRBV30	CAWTSSGSSTDTQYF	TGTGCCTGGACATCTAGCGGGTCTAGCACAGATACGCAGTATTTT
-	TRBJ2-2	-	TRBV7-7	CASSQMPGQNTGELFF	TGTGCCAGCAGCCAAATGCCCGGACAGAACACCGGGGAGCTGTTTTTT
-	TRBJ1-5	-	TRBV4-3	CASSQGPNQPQHF	TGCGCCAGCAGCCAGGGGCCCAATCAGCCCCAGCATTTT
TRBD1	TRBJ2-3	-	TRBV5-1	CAGSLLDRSDTQYF	TGCGCCGGCAGCCTTCTGGACAGGTCAGATACGCAGTATTTT
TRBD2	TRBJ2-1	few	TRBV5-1	CASSSGTSGYNEQFF	TGCGCCAGCAGCTCCGGGACTAGCGGTTACAATGAGCAGTTCTTC
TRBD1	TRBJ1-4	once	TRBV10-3	CAISKTGKGEKLFF	TGTGCCATCAGCAAGACAGGGAAGGGTGAAAAACTGTTTTTT
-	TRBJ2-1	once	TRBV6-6	CASSYRGPYNEQFF	TGTGCCAGCAGTTACAGGGGCCCCTACAATGAGCAGTTCTTC
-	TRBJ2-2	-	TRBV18	CASSRESAAHTGELFF	TGTGCCAGCTCACGGGAAAGCGCGGCTCACACCGGGGAGCTGTTTTTT
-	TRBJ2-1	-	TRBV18	CASSRGNEQFF	TGTGCCAGCTCACGAGGCAATGAGCAGTTCTTC
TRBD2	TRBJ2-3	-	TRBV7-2	CASSASSGAGTDTQYF	TGTGCCAGCAGCGCGTCTAGCGGGGCAGGCACAGATACGCAGTATTTT
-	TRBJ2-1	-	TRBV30	CAWSEGALDNEQFF	TGTGCCTGGAGTGAAGGGGCGCTGGACAATGAGCAGTTCTTC
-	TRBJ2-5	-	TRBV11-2	CASSLDRLQETQYF	TGTGCCAGCAGCTTAGACAGACTACAAGAGACCCAGTACTTC
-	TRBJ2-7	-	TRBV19	CAAGQAPYEQYF	TGTGCCGCGGGACAAGCTCCCTACGAGCAGTACTTC
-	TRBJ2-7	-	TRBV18	CASSPKTRINYEQYF	TGTGCCAGCTCACCAAAGACCCGAATAAATTACGAGCAGTACTTC
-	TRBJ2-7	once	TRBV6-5	CASSYSGGRNAYEQYF	TGTGCCAGCAGTTACTCGGGTGGGAGAAATGCCTACGAGCAGTACTTC
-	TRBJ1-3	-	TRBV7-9	CASSLGGLGGNTIYF	TGTGCCAGCAGCTTAGGGGGGTTAGGCGGAAACACCATATATTTT
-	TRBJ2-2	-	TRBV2	CASNGVPTAGELFF	TGTGCCAGCAACGGGGTCCCAACGGCCGGGGAGCTGTTTTTT
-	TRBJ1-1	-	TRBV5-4	CASSLVGTLAMNTEAFF	TGTGCCAGCAGCTTGGTCGGGACACTGGCTATGAACACTGAGGCTTTCTTT
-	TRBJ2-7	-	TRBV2	CASNGSPSYEQYF	TGTGCCAGCAACGGATCCCCCTCCTACGAGCAGTACTTC
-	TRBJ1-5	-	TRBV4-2	CASSQYTGFQPQHF	TGTGCCAGCAGCCAATACACAGGGTTTCAGCCCCAGCATTTT